The subject of this entry is one T cell receptor (beta chain). Other DNA sequences from this sample encode an identical CDR3 as well. The data were obtained in a study of blood T cell repertoires in COVID-19. Study in general: Sample material is recorded as cDNA or gDNA derived from T cells, B-cell-depleted T cells, or PBMCs.

Methods used by the authors: Amplified reference gene primers provided the basis for estimating nucleated cell counts. Clones were read by immunoSEQ multiplex PCR, and TCRdb kept only the in-frame ones, dropping some. That table gives V, J and clone size, and the DNA gave D and trimming. The profile shows more than 200,000 clones, approximately 91% of them singletons. The sequence was obtained from a man aged 40-49 years with acute or convalescent COVID-19. Sample: peripheral blood.

For the CDR3, the DNA is TGTGCCAGCAGTCTACAGGGCAATCAGCCCCAGCATTTT. Residues: CASSLQGNQPQHF. V is TRBV27 and J is TRBJ1-5, with D maybe TRBD1 (5 bases). The V end lost 5 bases, the J end lost 2 bases, and 7 bases lay between the germline ends. This CDR3 is 13 amino acids long. Germline CDR1 and CDR2: MNHEY and SMNVEV (reference sequence).